These T cell receptor beta chains were read from a single sample in a study of blood T cell repertoires in COVID-19. Assay: immunoSEQ multiplex PCR; the TCRdb copy retains only in-frame clones and omits some. The repertoire holds about 180,000 clones, with approximately 80% as singletons. Sequenced: PBMCs or T cells enriched from blood (not recorded which). The receptors here all came from a man in his sixties who had been exposed to COVID-19. CDR3s include the opening cysteine and the closing phenylalanine or tryptophan. The D gene is left open where the match is weak. Clone size is given for some rows only: seen once, a few or many times, or a class if the clone is expanded.

TRBJ2-1 | - | TRBV29-1 | - | CSVDRMRGSAGEQFF | TGCAGCGTTGATAGAATGCGGGGCTCTGCAGGTGAGCAGTTCTTC
TRBJ1-5 | - | TRBV7-3 | - | CASSLSLAGTRPQHF | TGTGCCAGCAGCTTAAGCTTGGCGGGCACAAGGCCCCAGCATTTT
TRBJ2-1 | TRBD2 | TRBV29-1 | - | CSVEKWSSGRADSLEQFF | TGCAGCGTTGAAAAGTGGTCTAGCGGGAGGGCCGACTCGCTTGAGCAGTTCTTC
TRBJ2-2 | TRBD2 | TRBV27 | - | CASSLWTSAGLTGELFF | TGTGCCAGCAGTTTGTGGACTAGCGCCGGATTAACCGGGGAGCTGTTTTTT
TRBJ1-5 | - | TRBV3-1/TRBV3-2 | - | CASSQGAISNQPQHF | TGTGCCAGCAGCCAAGGCGCCATTAGCAATCAGCCCCAGCATTTT
TRBJ1-1 | - | TRBV5-1 | - | CASGQNTEAFF | TGCGCCAGCGGACAGAACACTGAAGCTTTCTTT
TRBJ2-2 | - | TRBV5-8 | - | CASRSRGLYTGELFF | TGTGCCAGCAGATCCAGAGGACTTTACACCGGGGAGCTGTTTTTT
TRBJ2-1 | TRBD1 | TRBV27 | - | CASRTLLGSGQSSYNEQFF | TGTGCCAGCAGAACACTATTAGGATCGGGACAGAGCTCCTACAATGAGCAGTTCTTC
TRBJ2-1 | - | TRBV6-5 | - | CASTTRGGGLNEQFF | TGTGCCAGCACCACCCGGGGTGGGGGCCTAAATGAGCAGTTCTTC
TRBJ1-2 | - | TRBV7-2 | - | CASSLARRAIPNYGYTF | TGTGCCAGCAGCTTAGCGCGCAGGGCCATCCCTAACTATGGCTACACCTTC
TRBJ2-1 | - | TRBV9 | - | CASSVEPSYLGEQFF | TGTGCCAGCAGCGTAGAGCCTAGTTATCTTGGTGAGCAGTTCTTC
TRBJ1-2 | TRBD1 | TRBV30 | - | CACWKIVTGVDGYTF | TGTGCCTGCTGGAAGATAGTGACAGGGGTGGATGGCTACACCTTC
TRBJ1-6 | TRBD1 | TRBV27 | few | CASRAPDRGPYNSPLHF | TGTGCCAGCAGGGCACCGGACAGGGGCCCCTATAATTCACCCCTCCACTTT
TRBJ1-1 | - | TRBV5-8 | - | CASSFTGTMITEAFF | TGTGCCAGCAGCTTTACCGGGACAATGATCACTGAAGCTTTCTTT
TRBJ1-1 | - | TRBV7-3 | - | CASSPQGMNTEAFF | TGTGCCAGCAGCCCTCAGGGGATGAACACTGAAGCTTTCTTT
TRBJ2-1 | - | TRBV9 | few | CASSVAPSVEQFF | TGTGCCAGCAGCGTAGCCCCTAGCGTAGAGCAGTTCTTC
TRBJ2-3 | - | TRBV11-2 | - | CASSLVPGVVDTQYF | TGTGCCAGCAGCTTAGTCCCCGGAGTGGTAGATACGCAGTATTTT
TRBJ1-4 | TRBD1 | TRBV28 | - | CASSLPGQGVPNEKLFF | TGTGCCAGCAGTTTACCGGGACAGGGGGTTCCTAATGAAAAACTGTTTTTT
TRBJ1-1 | - | TRBV3-1/TRBV3-2 | - | CASSQAGSEAFF | TGTGCCAGCAGCCAAGCGGGGAGTGAAGCTTTCTTT
TRBJ2-3 | TRBD2 | TRBV5-1 | - | CASSTGTLIPGLAGGPTDTQYF | TGCGCCAGCAGCACAGGGACATTAATCCCGGGACTAGCGGGAGGGCCCACAGATACGCAGTATTTT
TRBJ2-7 | TRBD1 | TRBV6-5 | - | CASSFQGQIYEQYF | TGTGCCAGCAGTTTTCAGGGACAGATTTACGAGCAGTACTTC
TRBJ1-5 | - | TRBV6-1 | - | CASSEGGGNQPQHF | TGTGCCAGCAGTGAGGGCGGGGGCAATCAGCCCCAGCATTTT